Listed below are T cell receptor beta chains from one sample, sequenced in a study of shared clonotypes between healthy human individuals. Sequencing used immunoSEQ multiplex PCR; TCRdb keeps in-frame clones, though not all of them. The table includes approximately 1,500,000 clones, 95% to 99% detected once. The sample was naive CD4+ T cells sorted from blood. The receptor set was obtained from a young man in good health. Both conserved end residues are part of each CDR3. D genes are given only for firm matches. A clone size is listed for some rows: how often the clone was seen (once, few, many), or a class if it is expanded.

len: 15
d_gene: -
abundance: -
v_gene: TRBV9
j_gene: TRBJ2-2
CDR3aa: CASSVVSGYTGELFF
CDR3nt: TGTGCCAGCAGCGTAGTATCAGGATACACCGGGGAGCTGTTTTTT

len: 14
d_gene: TRBD1
abundance: -
v_gene: TRBV28
j_gene: TRBJ2-5
CDR3aa: CASSLDRGQETQYF
CDR3nt: TGTGCCAGCAGTTTGGACAGGGGACAAGAGACCCAGTACTTC

len: 13
d_gene: -
abundance: -
v_gene: TRBV2
j_gene: TRBJ2-1
CDR3aa: CASSEESYNEQFF
CDR3nt: TGTGCCAGCAGTGAGGAGTCCTACAATGAGCAGTTCTTC

len: 14
d_gene: -
abundance: -
v_gene: TRBV4-1
j_gene: TRBJ2-5
CDR3aa: CASSQVQGRETQYF
CDR3nt: TGCGCCAGCAGCCAAGTCCAGGGTAGGGAGACCCAGTACTTC

len: 14
d_gene: TRBD1
abundance: -
v_gene: TRBV6-6
j_gene: TRBJ1-1
CDR3aa: CASSFWGDRDEAFF
CDR3nt: TGTGCCAGCAGTTTCTGGGGGGACAGGGATGAAGCTTTCTTT

len: 15
d_gene: -
abundance: -
v_gene: TRBV6-5
j_gene: TRBJ2-7
CDR3aa: CASTRGGAGTYEQYF
CDR3nt: TGTGCCAGCACCCGTGGCGGCGCAGGCACCTACGAGCAGTACTTC

len: 16
d_gene: TRBD2
abundance: -
v_gene: TRBV6-1
j_gene: TRBJ2-7
CDR3aa: CASSETGTSGSYEQYF
CDR3nt: TGTGCCAGCAGCGAAACCGGGACTAGCGGATCCTACGAGCAGTACTTC

len: 14
d_gene: -
abundance: -
v_gene: TRBV7-9
j_gene: TRBJ2-5
CDR3aa: CASSPTSSPETQYF
CDR3nt: TGTGCCAGCAGCCCTACTTCTAGCCCAGAGACCCAGTACTTC

len: 15
d_gene: -
abundance: -
v_gene: TRBV9
j_gene: TRBJ2-3
CDR3aa: CASSVRAASTDTQYF
CDR3nt: TGTGCCAGCAGCGTAAGGGCAGCTAGCACAGATACGCAGTATTTT

len: 14
d_gene: -
abundance: once
v_gene: TRBV5-1
j_gene: TRBJ1-2
CDR3aa: CASSSAGADYGYTF
CDR3nt: TGCGCCAGCAGCTCGGCGGGGGCAGACTATGGCTACACCTTC

len: 18
d_gene: TRBD2
abundance: -
v_gene: TRBV18
j_gene: TRBJ2-3
CDR3aa: CASSPPPGLAANTDTQYF
CDR3nt: TGTGCCAGCTCACCACCTCCCGGACTAGCGGCTAACACAGATACGCAGTATTTT

len: 16
d_gene: -
abundance: -
v_gene: TRBV28
j_gene: TRBJ2-7
CDR3aa: CASSLDGRSRLYEQYF
CDR3nt: TGTGCCAGCAGTTTAGATGGGCGGAGCCGCCTTTACGAGCAGTACTTC

len: 12
d_gene: -
abundance: -
v_gene: TRBV19
j_gene: TRBJ1-5
CDR3aa: CASSIDTVPQHF
CDR3nt: TGTGCCAGTAGTATTGATACAGTGCCCCAGCATTTT

len: 12
d_gene: -
abundance: -
v_gene: TRBV30
j_gene: TRBJ2-6
CDR3aa: CAWDSGANVLTF
CDR3nt: TGTGCCTGGGACTCTGGGGCCAACGTCCTGACTTTC

len: 20
d_gene: TRBD2
abundance: -
v_gene: TRBV27
j_gene: TRBJ2-1
CDR3aa: CASSLFSTQLAGGRYNEQFF
CDR3nt: TGTGCCAGCAGTCTCTTTTCTACCCAACTAGCGGGAGGGCGCTACAATGAGCAGTTCTTC

len: 15
d_gene: TRBD2
abundance: -
v_gene: TRBV18
j_gene: TRBJ2-1
CDR3aa: CASSDRDYVYNEQFF
CDR3nt: TGTGCCAGCTCAGACCGGGACTACGTATACAATGAGCAGTTCTTC

len: 15
d_gene: -
abundance: once
v_gene: TRBV5-4
j_gene: TRBJ1-1
CDR3aa: CASSLGSTDYTEAFF
CDR3nt: TGTGCCAGCAGCTTGGGTTCGACAGATTACACTGAAGCTTTCTTT

len: 13
d_gene: TRBD2
abundance: -
v_gene: TRBV2
j_gene: TRBJ2-1
CDR3aa: CASGRESYNEQFF
CDR3nt: TGTGCCAGCGGGCGGGAGAGCTACAATGAGCAGTTCTTC

len: 14
d_gene: -
abundance: -
v_gene: TRBV5-1
j_gene: TRBJ1-1
CDR3aa: CASSLDGRNTEAFF
CDR3nt: TGCGCCAGCAGCTTGGATGGACGGAACACTGAAGCTTTCTTT

len: 13
d_gene: -
abundance: -
v_gene: TRBV28
j_gene: TRBJ1-2
CDR3aa: CASRPDRILGYTF
CDR3nt: TGTGCCAGCAGACCTGACAGGATTTTGGGCTACACCTTC

len: 17
d_gene: TRBD2
abundance: -
v_gene: TRBV10-1
j_gene: TRBJ2-1
CDR3aa: CASSELAGGGSYNEQFF
CDR3nt: TGCGCCAGCAGTGAACTAGCGGGAGGGGGCTCCTACAATGAGCAGTTCTTC

len: 20
d_gene: -
abundance: -
v_gene: TRBV5-1
j_gene: TRBJ2-1
CDR3aa: CASSLEWDPRTDLLRNEQFF
CDR3nt: TGCGCCAGCAGCTTGGAGTGGGACCCACGCACAGACCTATTGCGCAATGAGCAGTTCTTC

len: 12
d_gene: -
abundance: -
v_gene: TRBV28
j_gene: TRBJ2-7
CDR3aa: CASSSLGGEQYF
CDR3nt: TGTGCCAGCAGTTCTTTAGGGGGCGAGCAGTACTTC

len: 15
d_gene: -
abundance: -
v_gene: TRBV18
j_gene: TRBJ1-2
CDR3aa: CASSPLGELAYGYTF
CDR3nt: TGTGCCAGCTCACCACTCGGGGAGCTAGCCTATGGCTACACCTTC

len: 15
d_gene: TRBD1
abundance: -
v_gene: TRBV14
j_gene: TRBJ2-2
CDR3aa: CASRPATGETGELFF
CDR3nt: TGTGCCAGCAGACCGGCAACAGGGGAAACCGGGGAGCTGTTTTTT

len: 13
d_gene: -
abundance: -
v_gene: TRBV5-1
j_gene: TRBJ2-4
CDR3aa: CASSLVEQNIQYF
CDR3nt: TGCGCCAGCAGCTTGGTGGAACAAAACATTCAGTACTTC

len: 16
d_gene: TRBD1
abundance: -
v_gene: TRBV28
j_gene: TRBJ1-4
CDR3aa: CASTVFTGTGNEKLFF
CDR3nt: TGTGCCAGCACGGTTTTTACCGGGACAGGGAATGAAAAACTGTTTTTT

len: 17
d_gene: TRBD1
abundance: -
v_gene: TRBV4-1
j_gene: TRBJ2-3
CDR3aa: CASSQDDDRALADTQYF
CDR3nt: TGCGCCAGCAGCCAAGATGATGACAGGGCTTTGGCAGATACGCAGTATTTT

len: 17
d_gene: TRBD2
abundance: -
v_gene: TRBV18
j_gene: TRBJ2-3
CDR3aa: CASSPRSSGGGTDTQYF
CDR3nt: TGTGCCAGCTCACCCCGATCTAGCGGGGGAGGCACAGATACGCAGTATTTT